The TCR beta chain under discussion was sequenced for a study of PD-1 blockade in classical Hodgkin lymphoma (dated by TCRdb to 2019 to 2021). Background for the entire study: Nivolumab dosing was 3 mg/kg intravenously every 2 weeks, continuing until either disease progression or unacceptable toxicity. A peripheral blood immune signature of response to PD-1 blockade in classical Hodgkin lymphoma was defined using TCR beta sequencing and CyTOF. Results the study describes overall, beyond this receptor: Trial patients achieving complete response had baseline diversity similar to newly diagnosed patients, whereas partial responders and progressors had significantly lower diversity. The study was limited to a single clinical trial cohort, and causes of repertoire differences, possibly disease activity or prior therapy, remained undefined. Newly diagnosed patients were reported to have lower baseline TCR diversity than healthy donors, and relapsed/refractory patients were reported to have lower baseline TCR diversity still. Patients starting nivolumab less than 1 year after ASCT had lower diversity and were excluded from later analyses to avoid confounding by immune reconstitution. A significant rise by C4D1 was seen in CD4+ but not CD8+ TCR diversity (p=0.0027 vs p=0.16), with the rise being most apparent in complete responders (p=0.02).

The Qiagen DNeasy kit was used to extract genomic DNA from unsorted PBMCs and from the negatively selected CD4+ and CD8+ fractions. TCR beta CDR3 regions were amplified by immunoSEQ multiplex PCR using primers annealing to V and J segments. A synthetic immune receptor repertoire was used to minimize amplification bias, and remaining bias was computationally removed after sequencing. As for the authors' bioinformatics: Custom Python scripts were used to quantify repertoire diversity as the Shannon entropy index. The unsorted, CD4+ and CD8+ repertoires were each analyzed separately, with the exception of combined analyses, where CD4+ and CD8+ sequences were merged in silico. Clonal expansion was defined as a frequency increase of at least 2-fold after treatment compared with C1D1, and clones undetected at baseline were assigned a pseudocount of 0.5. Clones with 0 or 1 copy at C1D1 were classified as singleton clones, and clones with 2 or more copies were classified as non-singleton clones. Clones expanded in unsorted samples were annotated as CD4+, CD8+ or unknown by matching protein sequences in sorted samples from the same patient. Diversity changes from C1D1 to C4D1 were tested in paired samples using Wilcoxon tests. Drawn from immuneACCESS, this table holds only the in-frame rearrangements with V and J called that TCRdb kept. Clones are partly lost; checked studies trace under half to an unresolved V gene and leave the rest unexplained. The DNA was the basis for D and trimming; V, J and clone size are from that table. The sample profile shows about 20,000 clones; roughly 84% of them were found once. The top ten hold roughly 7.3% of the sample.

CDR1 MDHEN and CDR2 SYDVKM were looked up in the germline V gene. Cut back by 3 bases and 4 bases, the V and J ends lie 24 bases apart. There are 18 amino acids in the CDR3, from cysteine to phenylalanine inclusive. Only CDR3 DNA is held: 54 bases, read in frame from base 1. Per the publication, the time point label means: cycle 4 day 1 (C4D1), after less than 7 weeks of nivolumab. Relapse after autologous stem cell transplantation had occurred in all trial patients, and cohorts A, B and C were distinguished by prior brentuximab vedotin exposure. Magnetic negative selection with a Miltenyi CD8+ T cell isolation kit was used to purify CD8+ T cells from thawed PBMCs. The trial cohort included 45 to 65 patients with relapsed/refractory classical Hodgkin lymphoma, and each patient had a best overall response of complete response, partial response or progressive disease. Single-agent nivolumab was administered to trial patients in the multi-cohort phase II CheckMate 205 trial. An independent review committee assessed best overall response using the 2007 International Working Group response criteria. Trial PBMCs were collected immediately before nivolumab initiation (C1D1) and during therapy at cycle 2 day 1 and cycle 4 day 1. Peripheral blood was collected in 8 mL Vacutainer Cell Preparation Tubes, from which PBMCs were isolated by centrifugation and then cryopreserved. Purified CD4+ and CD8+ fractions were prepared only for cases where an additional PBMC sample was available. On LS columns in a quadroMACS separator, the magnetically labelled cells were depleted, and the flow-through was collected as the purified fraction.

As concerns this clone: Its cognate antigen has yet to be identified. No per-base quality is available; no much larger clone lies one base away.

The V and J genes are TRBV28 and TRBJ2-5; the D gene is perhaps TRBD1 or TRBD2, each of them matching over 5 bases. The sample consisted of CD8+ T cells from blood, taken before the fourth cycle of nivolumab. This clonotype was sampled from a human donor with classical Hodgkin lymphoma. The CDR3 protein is CASSLKAGVRMRGETQYF. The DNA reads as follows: TGTGCCAGCAGTTTGAAGGCCGGAGTCAGGATGAGGGGAGAGACCCAGTACTTC.